The T cell receptor (beta chain) described here comes from a study of OX40 agonist ivuxolimab in advanced cancers. With regard to the full study: Ivuxolimab was an agonistic, fully human IgG2 monoclonal antibody directed against OX40 (CD134), a costimulatory receptor. Partial responses occurred in three dose-escalation patients: two with cutaneous melanoma and one with hepatocellular carcinoma. The purpose of peripheral TCRbeta sequencing was to test whether ivuxolimab changed TCR sequence diversity and led to clonal T-cell expansion. Of the approximately 50 dose-escalation patients, hepatocellular carcinoma was present in 19, melanoma in roughly 15, renal cell carcinoma in 9 and head and neck cancer in 9. In the dose-escalation cohort, nearly 85% of patients were male, and the mean age was roughly 60 years with a range of about 20 to 80. Patients were allowed to have had prior anti-PD-1, anti-PD-L1 or anti-CTLA-4 therapy, and roughly two fifths of the dose-escalation patients had been treated with checkpoint inhibitors. Intravenous ivuxolimab was administered to patients every 2 weeks at six dose levels: 0.01, 0.1, 0.3, 1.5, 3 and 10 mg/kg. The monotherapy dose-escalation portion (N of about 50 patients) of the phase I ivuxolimab trial is reported in the paper.

Patients with a history of autoimmune disease or receiving systemic immunosuppression were excluded from the trial. Peripheral blood for TCR sequencing was collected from all dose cohorts at baseline, on cycle 4 day 1, and on cycle 7 day 1. The samples were taken from a phase I, first-in-human, multicenter, open-label dose-escalation trial of ivuxolimab. The trial enrolled adults with locally advanced or metastatic head and neck squamous cell, hepatocellular, melanoma or renal cell carcinoma. Before TCR sequencing, CD4+ T cells and CD8+ T cells were sorted from peripheral blood as separate populations. On this clone: Its antigen is unknown. No much larger clone exists at a distance of one base, and base qualities are not known.

Genomic DNA was isolated from the sorted cells so that the TCRbeta CDR3 region could be sequenced. The immunoSEQ Assay was used for sequencing of TCRbeta CDR3 regions. TCRdb limited this immuneACCESS table to in-frame rearrangements with V and J called. A share of clones is missing; checked studies link under half to unresolved V genes, and the rest is unexplained. The sample data list about 80,000 clones, and 80% to 90% of these were observed just once. The ten largest clones take up roughly 2% of the sample. Study-wide conclusions, independent of this receptor: In partial responders in the 0.1-3.0 mg/kg groups, normalized peripheral clonal expansion was found to be among the lowest, especially among CD8+ T cells. Which antigens the clonally expanded peripheral T cells were specific for was not determined. Low levels of normalized T-cell clonal expansion were also seen in some patients who did not respond. After ivuxolimab, CD8+ T cells had more expanded clones than CD4+ T cells on average. At doses of 0.1 to 3.0 mg/kg, clonal expansion of both CD4+ and CD8+ T cells in blood was seen between baseline and week 6.

From the cysteine up to the phenylalanine, the CDR3 has a length of 14 residues. The kept DNA is CDR3 alone, 42 bases in frame from the first base. V ends up 4 bases short and J 6 bases short, with an unmatched junction base count of 8. Via the germline V gene (reference sequence), CDR1 is SGHNT and CDR2 YYREEE. This receptor was taken from an adult with an advanced solid tumor such as melanoma, head and neck, liver or kidney cancer. The sequence is built from TRBV5-4 and TRBJ2-7; 9 bases in the middle match TRBD2. This specimen was CD4+ or CD8+ T cells sorted from blood, taken in a trial of the OX40 agonist ivuxolimab. The CDR3 in this case is CASSPGLATSEQYF. The DNA sequence is as follows: TGTGCCAGCAGCCCGGGACTAGCTACGAGCGAGCAGTACTTC. Beyond the CDR3, the reference TRBV5-4 and TRBJ2-7 genes provide the residues; the full variable domain reads: ETGVTQSPTHLIKTRGQQVTLRCSSQSGHNTVSWYQQALGQGPQFIFQYYREEENGRGNFPPRFSGLQFPNYSSELNVNALELDDSALYLCASSPGLATSEQYFGPGTRLTVT.